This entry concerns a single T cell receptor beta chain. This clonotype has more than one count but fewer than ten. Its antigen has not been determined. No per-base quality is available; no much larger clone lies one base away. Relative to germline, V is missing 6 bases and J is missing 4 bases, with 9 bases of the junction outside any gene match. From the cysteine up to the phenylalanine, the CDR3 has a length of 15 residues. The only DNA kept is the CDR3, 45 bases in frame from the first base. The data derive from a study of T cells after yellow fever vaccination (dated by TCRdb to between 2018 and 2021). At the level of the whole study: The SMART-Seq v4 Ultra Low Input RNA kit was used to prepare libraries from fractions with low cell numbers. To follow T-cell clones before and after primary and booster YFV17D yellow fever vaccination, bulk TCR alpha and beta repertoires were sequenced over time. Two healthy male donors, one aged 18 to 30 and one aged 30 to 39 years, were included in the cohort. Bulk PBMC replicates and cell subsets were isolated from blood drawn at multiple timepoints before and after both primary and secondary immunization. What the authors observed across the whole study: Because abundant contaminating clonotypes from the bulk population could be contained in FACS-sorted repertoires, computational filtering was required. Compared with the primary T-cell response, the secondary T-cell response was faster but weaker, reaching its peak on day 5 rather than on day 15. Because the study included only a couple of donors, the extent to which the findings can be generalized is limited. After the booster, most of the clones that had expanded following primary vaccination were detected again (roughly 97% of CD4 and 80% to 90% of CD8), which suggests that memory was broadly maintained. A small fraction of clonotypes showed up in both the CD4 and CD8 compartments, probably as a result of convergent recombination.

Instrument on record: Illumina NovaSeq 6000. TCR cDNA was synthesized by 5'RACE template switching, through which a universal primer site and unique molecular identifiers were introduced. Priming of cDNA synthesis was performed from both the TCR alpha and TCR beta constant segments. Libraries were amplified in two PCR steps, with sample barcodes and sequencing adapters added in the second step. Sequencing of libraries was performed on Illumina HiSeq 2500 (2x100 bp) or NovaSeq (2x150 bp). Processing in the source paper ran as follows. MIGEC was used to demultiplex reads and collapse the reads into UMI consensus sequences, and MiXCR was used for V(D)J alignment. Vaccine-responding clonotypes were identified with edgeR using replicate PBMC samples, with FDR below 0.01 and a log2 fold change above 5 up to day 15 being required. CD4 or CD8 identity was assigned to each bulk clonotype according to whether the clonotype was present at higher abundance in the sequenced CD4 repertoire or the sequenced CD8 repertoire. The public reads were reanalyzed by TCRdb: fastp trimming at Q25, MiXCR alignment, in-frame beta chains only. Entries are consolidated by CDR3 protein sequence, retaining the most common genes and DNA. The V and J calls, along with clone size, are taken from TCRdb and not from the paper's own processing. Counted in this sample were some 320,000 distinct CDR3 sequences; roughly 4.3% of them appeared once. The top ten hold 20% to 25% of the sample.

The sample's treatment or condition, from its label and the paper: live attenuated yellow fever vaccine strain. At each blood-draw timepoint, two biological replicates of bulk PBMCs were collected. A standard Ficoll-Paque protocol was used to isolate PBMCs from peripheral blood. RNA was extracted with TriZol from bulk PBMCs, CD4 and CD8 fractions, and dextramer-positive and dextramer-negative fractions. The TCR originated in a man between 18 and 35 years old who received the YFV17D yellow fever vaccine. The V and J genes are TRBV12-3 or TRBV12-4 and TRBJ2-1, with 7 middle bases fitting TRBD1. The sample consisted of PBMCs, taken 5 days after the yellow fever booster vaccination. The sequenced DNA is TGTGCCAGCAGGCGTAGGGGACAGCCTTACAATGAGCAGTTCTTC. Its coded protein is CASRRRGQPYNEQFF.